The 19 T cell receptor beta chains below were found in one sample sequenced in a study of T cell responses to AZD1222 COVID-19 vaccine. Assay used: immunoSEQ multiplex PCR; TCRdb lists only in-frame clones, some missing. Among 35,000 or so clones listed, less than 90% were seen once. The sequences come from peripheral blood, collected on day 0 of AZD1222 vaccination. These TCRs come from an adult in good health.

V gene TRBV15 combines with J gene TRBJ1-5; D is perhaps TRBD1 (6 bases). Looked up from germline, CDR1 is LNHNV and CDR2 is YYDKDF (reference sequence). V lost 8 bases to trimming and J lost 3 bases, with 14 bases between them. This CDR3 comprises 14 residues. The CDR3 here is CATSSGQFNQPQHF. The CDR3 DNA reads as TGTGCCACCTCGTCTGGACAGTTCAATCAGCCCCAGCATTTT.

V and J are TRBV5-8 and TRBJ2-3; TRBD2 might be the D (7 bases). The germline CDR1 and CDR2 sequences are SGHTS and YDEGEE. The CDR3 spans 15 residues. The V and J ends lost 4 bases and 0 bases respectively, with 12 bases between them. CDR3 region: CASSGGAPSTDTQYF. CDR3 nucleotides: TGTGCCAGCAGCGGGGGGGCCCCTAGCACAGATACGCAGTATTTT.

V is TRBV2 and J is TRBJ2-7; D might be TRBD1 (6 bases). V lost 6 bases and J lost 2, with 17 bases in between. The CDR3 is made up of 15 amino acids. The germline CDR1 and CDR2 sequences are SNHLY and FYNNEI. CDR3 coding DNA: TGTGCCAGCAGGGGGGACACAGGGACACCCTACGAGCAGTACTTC. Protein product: CASRGDTGTPYEQYF.

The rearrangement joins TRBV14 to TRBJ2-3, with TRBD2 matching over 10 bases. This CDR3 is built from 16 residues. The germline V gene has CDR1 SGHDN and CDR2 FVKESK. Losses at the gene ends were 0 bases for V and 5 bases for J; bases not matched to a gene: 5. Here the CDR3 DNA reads TGTGCCAGCAGCCAAGATGTTCTAGCGGGAGTAGATACGCAGTATTTT. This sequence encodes CASSQDVLAGVDTQYF.

The CDR3 DNA is TGTGCCAGCAGTCGGACTGCAGATACGCAGTATTTT. Translating gives CASSRTADTQYF. This sequence joins TRBV7-2 and TRBJ2-3, with D maybe TRBD2 (5 bases). Germline V lookup: CDR1 SGHTA, CDR2 FQGNSA. The CDR3 runs to 12 residues. Trimming stripped 6 bases from V and 4 bases from J, with 8 bases between. Full variable domain (outside the CDR3, taken from reference TRBV7-2 and TRBJ2-3): GAGVSQSPSNKVTEKGKDVELRCDPISGHTALYWYRQSLGQGLEFLIYFQGNSAPDKSGLPSDRFSAERTGGSVSTLTIQRTQQEDSAVYLCASSRTADTQYFGPGTRLTVL.

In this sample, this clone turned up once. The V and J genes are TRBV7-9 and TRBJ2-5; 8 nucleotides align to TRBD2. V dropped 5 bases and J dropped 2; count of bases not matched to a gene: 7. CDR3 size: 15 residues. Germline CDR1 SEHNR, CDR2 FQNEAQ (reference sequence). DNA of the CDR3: TGTGCCAGCAGCGCAACTAGCGGTCGACAAGAGACCCAGTACTTC. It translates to CASSATSGRQETQYF.

This CDR3 is CASHWTGPAGGYTF. The DNA of the CDR3 is TGTGCCAGCCACTGGACAGGCCCCGCGGGTGGCTACACCTTC. This rearrangement joins TRBV6-5 to TRBJ1-2; the match to TRBD1 covers 7 bases. The germline V gene has CDR1 MNHEY and CDR2 SVGAGI. V lost 8 bases, J lost 7 bases, and 13 bases stayed unmatched. This CDR3 is built from 14 residues.

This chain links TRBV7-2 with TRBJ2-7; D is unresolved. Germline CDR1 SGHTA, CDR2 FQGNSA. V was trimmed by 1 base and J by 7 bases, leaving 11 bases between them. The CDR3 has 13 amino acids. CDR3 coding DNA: TGTGCCAGCAGCTTAGTAGCCCAACAGGAGCAGTACTTC. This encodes CASSLVAQQEQYF.

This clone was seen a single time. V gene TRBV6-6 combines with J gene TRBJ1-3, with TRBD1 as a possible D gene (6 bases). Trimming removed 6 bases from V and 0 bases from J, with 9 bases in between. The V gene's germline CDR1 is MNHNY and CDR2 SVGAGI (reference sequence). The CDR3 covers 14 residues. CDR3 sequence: CASSFRGSGNTIYF. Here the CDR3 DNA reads TGTGCCAGCAGCTTCAGGGGCTCTGGAAACACCATATATTTT.

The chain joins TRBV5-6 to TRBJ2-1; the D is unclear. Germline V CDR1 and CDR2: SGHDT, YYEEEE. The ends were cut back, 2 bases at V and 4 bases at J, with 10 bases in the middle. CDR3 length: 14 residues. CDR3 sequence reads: CASSFSSAYNEQFF. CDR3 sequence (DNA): TGTGCCAGCAGCTTTAGTTCAGCTTACAATGAGCAGTTCTTC.

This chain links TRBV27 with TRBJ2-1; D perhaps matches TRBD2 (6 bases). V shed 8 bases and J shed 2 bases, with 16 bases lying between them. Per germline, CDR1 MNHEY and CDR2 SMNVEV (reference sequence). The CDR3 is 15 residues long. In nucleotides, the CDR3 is TGTGCCAGCGGGGGGAACAGGAAAACCTACAATGAGCAGTTCTTC. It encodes CASGGNRKTYNEQFF.

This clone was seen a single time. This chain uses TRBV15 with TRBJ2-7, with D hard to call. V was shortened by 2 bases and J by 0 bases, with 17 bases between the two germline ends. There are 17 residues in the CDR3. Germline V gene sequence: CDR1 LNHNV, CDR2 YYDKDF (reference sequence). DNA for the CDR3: TGTGCCACCAGCAGACCACTCCCAGGACGGAGCTCCTACGAGCAGTACTTC. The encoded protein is CATSRPLPGRSSYEQYF. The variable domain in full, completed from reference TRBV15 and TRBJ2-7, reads DAMVIQNPRYQVTQFGKPVTLSCSQTLNHNVMYWYQQKSSQAPKLLFHYYDKDFNNEADTPDNFQSRRPNTSFCFLDIRSPGLGDTAMYLCATSRPLPGRSSYEQYFGPGTRLTVT.

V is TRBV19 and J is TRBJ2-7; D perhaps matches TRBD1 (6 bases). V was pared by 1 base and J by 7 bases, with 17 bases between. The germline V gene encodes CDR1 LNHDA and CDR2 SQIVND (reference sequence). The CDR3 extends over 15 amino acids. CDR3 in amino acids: CASSIAPDSAWEQYF. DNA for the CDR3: TGTGCCAGTAGTATAGCCCCGGACAGCGCCTGGGAGCAGTACTTC.

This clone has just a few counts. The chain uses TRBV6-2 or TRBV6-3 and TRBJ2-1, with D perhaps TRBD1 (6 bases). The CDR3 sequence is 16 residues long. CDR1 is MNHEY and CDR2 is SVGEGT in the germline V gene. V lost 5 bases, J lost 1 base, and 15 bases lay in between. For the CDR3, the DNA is TGTGCCAGCAGTAGGGACACTCACATGTCCTACAATGAGCAGTTCTTC. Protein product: CASSRDTHMSYNEQFF.

CDR3 nucleotides: TGCGCCAGCAGCACACAGCCCGACACACACACAGATACGCAGTATTTT. Its translation is CASSTQPDTHTDTQYF. This sequence joins TRBV5-1 and TRBJ2-3; D unclear. Germline V gene sequence: CDR1 SGHRS, CDR2 YFSETQ. Trimming left V 4 bases short and J 2 bases short, with 17 bases between. CDR3 length: 16 residues.

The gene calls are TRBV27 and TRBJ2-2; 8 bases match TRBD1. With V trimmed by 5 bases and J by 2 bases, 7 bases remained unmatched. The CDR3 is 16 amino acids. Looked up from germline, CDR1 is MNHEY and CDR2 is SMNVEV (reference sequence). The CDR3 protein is CASSPWDRINTGELFF. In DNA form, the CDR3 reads TGTGCCAGCAGTCCATGGGACAGGATAAACACCGGGGAGCTGTTTTTT.

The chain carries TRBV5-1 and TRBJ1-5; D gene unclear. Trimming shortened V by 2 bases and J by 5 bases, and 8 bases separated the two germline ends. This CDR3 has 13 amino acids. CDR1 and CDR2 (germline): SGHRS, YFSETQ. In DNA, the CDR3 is TGCGCCAGCAGCTTCCGGCCTTATCAGCCCCAGCATTTT. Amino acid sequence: CASSFRPYQPQHF.

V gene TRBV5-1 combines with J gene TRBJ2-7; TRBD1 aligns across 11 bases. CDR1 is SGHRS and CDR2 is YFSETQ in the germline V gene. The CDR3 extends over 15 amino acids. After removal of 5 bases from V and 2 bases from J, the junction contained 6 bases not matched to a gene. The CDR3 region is CASRPGDRGAYEQYF. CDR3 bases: TGCGCCAGCAGGCCCGGGGACAGGGGGGCCTACGAGCAGTACTTC.

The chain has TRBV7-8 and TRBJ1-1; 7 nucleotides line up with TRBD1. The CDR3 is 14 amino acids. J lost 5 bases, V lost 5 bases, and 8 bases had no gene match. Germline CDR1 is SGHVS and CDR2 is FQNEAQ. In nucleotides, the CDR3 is TGTGCCAGCAGCCTCAGACAGGGAGGGACTGAAGCTTTCTTT. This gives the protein CASSLRQGGTEAFF.